The 29 T cell receptor beta chains given below trace back to one sample, sequenced in a study of identical twins. From the 5' RACE reads, TCRdb called clonotypes with MiXCR, one entry per CDR3 protein. The sample lists around 690,000 distinct CDR3 sequences, 21% seen once, with over 4% in the top ten. This sample also appeared in a second study, on T cells expressing NK-cell markers.

The material sequenced was PBMCs. The receptor source for this set is a young woman in good health.

This clonotype was detected many times. This chain connects TRBV4-3 to TRBJ2-1, with 7 bases aligning to TRBD1. Per germline, CDR1 LGHNA and CDR2 YSLEER. The CDR3 spans 14 residues. With V trimmed by 1 base and J by 8 bases, 5 bases remained unmatched. The CDR3 DNA reads as TGCGCCAGCAGCCAAGCAGGGGGTGGGTATGAGCAGTTCTTC. Translated, it gives CASSQAGGGYEQFF.

This clonotype was detected many times. This sequence joins TRBV20-1 and TRBJ2-4; D is perhaps TRBD1 (6 bases). V was pared by 5 bases and J by 0 bases, with 14 bases between. Germline loops: CDR1 DFQATT, CDR2 SNEGSKA (reference sequence). The CDR3 runs 15 residues. The CDR3 sequence: CSAGLQGGAKNIQYF. As DNA, the CDR3 is TGCAGTGCTGGCCTCCAAGGGGGAGCCAAAAACATTCAGTACTTC.

This clonotype has a handful of counts. The chain is built from TRBV3-1 and TRBJ2-7, with 7 bases identical to TRBD1. Trimming removed 0 bases from V and 2 bases from J; junction bases left unmatched: 7. CDR3 length: 16 residues. In germline, CDR1 is LGHDT, CDR2 YNNKEL (reference sequence). In nucleotides, the CDR3 is TGTGCCAGCAGCCAAGACCCGGACAGGTTGACCTACGAGCAGTACTTC. Its protein is CASSQDPDRLTYEQYF.

Only a few counts were recorded for this clonotype. This chain links TRBV3-1 with TRBJ2-3, with D perhaps assigned TRBD1 or TRBD2 (6 bases each). The germline V gene has CDR1 LGHDT and CDR2 YNNKEL (reference sequence). The CDR3 consists of 20 residues. V was cut by 10 bases and J by 4 bases, with 36 bases left in between. CDR3 amino acids: CATCQARRGWTHDGADTQYF. The DNA for the CDR3 is TGTGCCACCTGCCAAGCCAGGAGGGGGTGGACCCACGACGGGGCAGATACGCAGTATTTT.

This clonotype came up a few times. The CDR3: CASSFRRKETQYF. In DNA form, the CDR3 reads TGTGCCAGCAGTTTCAGGAGAAAAGAGACCCAGTACTTC. The rearrangement uses TRBV12-3 or TRBV12-4 and TRBJ2-5; D unresolved. Trimming cost V 3 bases and J 3 bases, with 8 bases left between them. This CDR3 region has 13 residues.

This chain connects TRBV30 to TRBJ2-5; 8 nucleotides line up with TRBD2. J gave up 4 bases and V 3 bases, and 7 bases lay outside the gene matches. The V gene's germline CDR1 is GTSNPN and CDR2 SVGIG (reference sequence). There are 14 residues in the CDR3. DNA for the CDR3: TGTGCCTGGAGACTGGCGGGAGGTGGAGAGACCCAGTACTTC. Translation: CAWRLAGGGETQYF.

The chain employs TRBV5-1 and TRBJ2-4; D is possibly TRBD1 or TRBD2 (6 bases each). The CDR3 runs 15 residues. Germline loops: CDR1 SGHRS, CDR2 YFSETQ. V was trimmed by 0 bases and J by 7 bases, leaving 14 bases between them. CDR3 DNA: TGCGCCAGCAGCTTGGGGCCGGACAGCGGGAACATTCAGTACTTC. Amino acids: CASSLGPDSGNIQYF.

CDR3 sequence (DNA): TGTGCCAGCAGCGCCCGACTGAGGTCTAACCACAATGAGCAGTTCTTC. This translates into CASSARLRSNHNEQFF. This chain joins TRBV3-1 and TRBJ2-1; D unclear. This CDR3 is built from 16 residues. The ends were cut back, 5 bases at V and 5 bases at J, with 19 bases in the middle. Germline CDR1 and CDR2: LGHDT and YNNKEL (reference sequence).

The chain couples TRBV5-6 to TRBJ2-1; 8 bases are a match to TRBD1. The CDR3 is made up of 15 amino acids. Germline V gives CDR1 SGHDT, CDR2 YYEEEE. V lost 5 bases, J lost 4 bases, and 8 bases stayed unmatched. CDR3 loop: CASRISRDRYNEQFF. The CDR3 DNA sequence: TGTGCCAGCAGAATTTCCCGGGACAGGTACAATGAGCAGTTCTTC.

This clonotype was observed a handful of times. V is TRBV7-9 and J is TRBJ2-7; either TRBD1 or TRBD2 may supply D (6 bases each). The CDR3 runs to 14 residues. CDR1 is SEHNR, CDR2 FQNEAQ, per germline (reference sequence). Trimming pared 2 bases from V and 5 bases from J, leaving 13 bases between. CDR3 sequence: CASSLRGAKDEQYF. The CDR3 nucleotides are TGTGCCAGCAGCTTAAGGGGGGCGAAGGACGAGCAGTACTTC.

CDR3 sequence: CSGGTLPYEQYF. As DNA, the CDR3 is TGCAGCGGCGGGACCTTACCCTACGAGCAGTACTTC. The chain is built from TRBV29-1 and TRBJ2-7, with D tentatively TRBD2 (6 bases). This CDR3 is built from 12 residues. Germline lookup yields CDR1 SQVTM and CDR2 ANQGSEA. Trimming removed 7 bases at V and 2 bases at J, with 12 bases between.

This chain connects TRBV20-1 to TRBJ1-2; D perhaps matches TRBD1 (5 bases). The CDR3 length is 14 residues. V gave up 6 bases and J gave up 1 base, with 15 bases separating them. Germline values: CDR1 DFQATT, CDR2 SNEGSKA (reference sequence). Written as DNA, the CDR3 is TGCAGTGCCCGAGGTCCCAGGGTTAACTATGGCTACACCTTC. Amino acid sequence: CSARGPRVNYGYTF.

This sequence joins TRBV7-2 and TRBJ2-5, with D uncertain. The CDR3 extends over 15 amino acids. From germline, CDR1 is SGHTA and CDR2 FQGNSA. The V end lost 5 bases, the J end lost 0 bases, and 13 bases lay between the germline ends. The CDR3 DNA is TGTGCCAGCAGCCCGACCCCCTCGAACCAAGAGACCCAGTACTTC. It specifies CASSPTPSNQETQYF.

Only a few counts were recorded for this clonotype. The chain links TRBV6-1 to TRBJ2-7; 11 positions match TRBD2. The junction had 17 bases not matched to a gene; V was cut back by 11 bases and J by 5 bases. In germline, CDR1 is MNHNS, CDR2 SASEGT. The CDR3 totals 16 residues. The CDR3 DNA is TGTGCCTCGCAGGGGGATATAGCGGGGGGGCCCAACGAGCAGTACTTC. Protein product: CASQGDIAGGPNEQYF.

This clonotype was observed a handful of times. The CDR3 is CSASAGRAGQPQHF. For the CDR3, the DNA is TGCAGTGCTAGTGCTGGACGGGCTGGTCAGCCCCAGCATTTT. This chain joins TRBV20-1 and TRBJ1-5; D is unresolved. Germline-derived CDR1 and CDR2 are DFQATT and SNEGSKA (reference sequence). The CDR3 is made up of 14 amino acids. V was pared by 3 bases and J by 6 bases, with 15 bases between.

This clonotype was seen more than once but under ten times. This chain uses TRBV7-2 with TRBJ2-3; no clear D. Per the germline V gene, CDR1 is SGHTA and CDR2 is FQGNSA. The germline V and J ends were trimmed by 1 base and 0 bases, with 8 bases remaining between them. The CDR3 consists of 15 residues. The CDR3 reads CASSLDWVSTDTQYF. The CDR3 bases are TGTGCCAGCAGCTTAGACTGGGTTAGCACAGATACGCAGTATTTT.

J is TRBJ2-2 and V is TRBV6-5; D gene ambiguous. The germline gives CDR1 MNHEY, CDR2 SVGAGI. The CDR3 sequence is 11 residues long. Trimming took off 6 bases at V and 3 bases at J, with 2 bases between the two ends. The CDR3 DNA sequence: TGTGCCAGCAGGCACACCGGGGAGCTGTTTTTT. This codes for CASRHTGELFF.

Ten or more counts support this clonotype. This chain uses TRBV6-4 with TRBJ2-1, with D perhaps matching TRBD2 (6 bases). V was cut by 4 bases and J by 4 bases, with 17 bases left in between. The CDR3 has 16 residues. The germline CDR1 and CDR2 sequences are MRHNA and SNTAGT. In DNA, the CDR3 is TGTGCCAGCAGTGTCTCAGCAGCGGAGGGATACAATGAGCAGTTCTTC. Translation gives CASSVSAAEGYNEQFF.

This clonotype turned up a few times. The chain carries TRBV5-5 and TRBJ2-7; perhaps TRBD2 as D (6 bases). The CDR3 extends over 14 amino acids. Trimming took off 1 base at V and 6 bases at J, with 14 bases between the two ends. Germline lookup yields CDR1 SGHKS and CDR2 YYEKEE (reference sequence). The CDR3 protein is CASSLYGLATEQYF. The CDR3 bases are TGTGCCAGCAGCTTGTATGGGCTAGCGACCGAGCAGTACTTC.

This clonotype was detected a few times. The genes are TRBV29-1 and TRBJ2-5; 10 nucleotides align to TRBD2. The CDR3 spans 15 residues. Germline V lookup: CDR1 SQVTM, CDR2 ANQGSEA. The junction had 12 bases not matched to a gene; V was cut back by 7 bases and J by 4 bases. The CDR3 is CSAAGTSVLRETQYF. CDR3 coding DNA: TGCAGCGCCGCCGGGACTAGCGTCCTCAGAGAGACCCAGTACTTC.

The table lists this clonotype with a few counts. The chain couples TRBV9 to TRBJ2-7; D is ambiguous. Between the trimmed V and J ends, which lost 5 bases and 6 bases, there was a span of 12 bases. This CDR3 comprises 12 residues. The germline CDR1 and CDR2 sequences are SGDLS and YYNGEE. The CDR3 DNA reads TGTGCCAGCAGTCAAAGCATCGGCGAGCAGTACTTC. It is translated as CASSQSIGEQYF.

The chain is built from TRBV20-1 and TRBJ2-7; 11 nucleotides agree with TRBD2. The V segment lost 4 bases and the J segment 3 bases; nucleotides outside the gene matches: 8. The CDR3 consists of 15 residues. Germline V gene lookup returns CDR1 DFQATT and CDR2 SNEGSKA (reference sequence). The CDR3 region is CSATGTSGIYYEQYF. The CDR3, as DNA: TGCAGTGCTACTGGGACTAGCGGTATTTACTACGAGCAGTACTTC.

The V call is TRBV20-1, the J call TRBJ1-4; D unclear. The CDR3 is 15 amino acids. The V end lost 0 bases, the J end lost 6 bases, and 14 bases lay between the germline ends. CDR1 is DFQATT, CDR2 SNEGSKA, per germline (reference sequence). The CDR3 DNA reads TGCAGTGCTAGAGATCTTATGGGAGAGGATGAAAAACTGTTTTTT. Residues: CSARDLMGEDEKLFF.

This clonotype was counted only a few times. The genes are TRBV6-6 and TRBJ2-7; D gene unclear. V gave up 5 bases and J gave up 5 bases, with 13 bases separating them. Germline V lookup: CDR1 MNHNY, CDR2 SVGAGI (reference sequence). The CDR3 is 13 residues long. CDR3 coding DNA: TGTGCCAGCAGTGACACCCGAACTCACGAGCAGTACTTC. Protein sequence: CASSDTRTHEQYF.

This clonotype showed up just a few times. J is TRBJ2-1 and V is TRBV5-1; maybe TRBD2 (6 bases). Trimming removed 6 bases at V and 3 bases at J, with 16 bases between. Germline V gene lookup returns CDR1 SGHRS and CDR2 YFSETQ. The CDR3 covers 15 residues. CDR3 nucleotides: TGCGCCAGCAAATACGTTGAGGGAGGCTACAATGAGCAGTTCTTC. Encoded protein: CASKYVEGGYNEQFF.

V usage is TRBV6-6 and J usage is TRBJ1-1; D gene ambiguous. This CDR3 has 14 residues. Germline V gene data show CDR1 as MNHNY and CDR2 as SVGAGI (reference sequence). V was pared by 0 bases and J by 5 bases, with 10 bases between. CDR3 bases: TGTGCCAGCAGTTACTCGATGGTGGGTACTGAAGCTTTCTTT. Translated, it gives CASSYSMVGTEAFF.

The chain uses TRBV6-2 or TRBV6-3 and TRBJ2-5; 14 nucleotides align to TRBD2. Germline trimming cut 10 bases from V and 2 bases from J; bases unmatched to any gene: 6. Per the germline V gene, CDR1 is MNHEY and CDR2 is SVGEGT. This CDR3 is 15 amino acids long. The CDR3 protein is CATRLAGGLQETQYF. DNA for the CDR3: TGTGCCACCAGACTAGCGGGAGGGTTACAAGAGACCCAGTACTTC.

The chain employs TRBV10-3 and TRBJ2-2; 10 positions agree with TRBD1. V was clipped by 6 bases and J by 7 bases; unmatched bases: 11. The CDR3 loop spans 16 amino acids. CDR1 is ENHRY, CDR2 SYGVKD, per germline. CDR3 amino acids: CAISPGQGNVVGELFF. The CDR3 DNA is TGTGCCATCAGCCCGGGACAGGGGAATGTCGTCGGGGAGCTGTTTTTT.

Points on this clonotype: One base away lies a much larger clone, so this may be a sequencing read error. V and J are TRBV3-1 and TRBJ2-1, with D uncertain. V dropped 3 bases and J dropped 6 bases, with 6 bases sitting between them. The CDR3 has 12 amino acids. In germline, CDR1 is LGHDT, CDR2 YNNKEL (reference sequence). The CDR3 nucleotides are TGTGCCAGCAGCCATGCCGGCAATGAGCAGTTCTTC. Translated, it gives CASSHAGNEQFF.